This record concerns one T cell receptor beta chain sequence. Assay used: immunoSEQ multiplex PCR; TCRdb lists only in-frame clones, some missing. The sample lists 60,000 or so clones, approximately 95% occurring once. These data originate in a study of control samples from healthy donors and cancer patients. V lost 4 bases to trimming and J lost 1 base, with 7 bases between them. This CDR3 is 12 amino acids long. Germline assignment: CDR1 SQVTM and CDR2 ANQGSEA. The sequence came from a woman aged 18 to 35 in good health. Sequencing was performed on blood. This chain joins TRBV29-1 and TRBJ1-2; D is undetermined. The CDR3 loop reads CSVGAVNYGYTF. The CDR3 region has the DNA TGCAGCGTTGGGGCGGTTAACTATGGCTACACCTTC.